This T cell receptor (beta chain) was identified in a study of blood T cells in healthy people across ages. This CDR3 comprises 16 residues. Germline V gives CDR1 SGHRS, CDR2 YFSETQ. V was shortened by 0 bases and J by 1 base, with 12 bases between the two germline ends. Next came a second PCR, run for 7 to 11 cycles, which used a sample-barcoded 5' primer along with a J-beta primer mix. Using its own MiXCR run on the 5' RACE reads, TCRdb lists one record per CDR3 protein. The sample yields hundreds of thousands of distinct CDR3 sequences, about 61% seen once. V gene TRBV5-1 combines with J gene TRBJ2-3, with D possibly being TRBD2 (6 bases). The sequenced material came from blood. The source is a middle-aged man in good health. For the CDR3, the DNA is TGCGCCAGCAGCTTGGACGGCGGGGCGCGCACAGATACGCAGTATTTT. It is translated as CASSLDGGARTDTQYF.